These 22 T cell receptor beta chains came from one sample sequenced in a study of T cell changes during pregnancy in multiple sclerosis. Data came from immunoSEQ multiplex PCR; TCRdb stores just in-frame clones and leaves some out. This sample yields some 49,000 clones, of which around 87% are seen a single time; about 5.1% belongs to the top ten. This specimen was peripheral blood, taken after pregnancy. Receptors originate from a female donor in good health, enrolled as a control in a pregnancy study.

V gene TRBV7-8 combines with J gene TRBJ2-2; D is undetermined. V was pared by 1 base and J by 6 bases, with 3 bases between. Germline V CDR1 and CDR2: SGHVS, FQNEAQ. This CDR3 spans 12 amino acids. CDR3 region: CASSLVSGELFF. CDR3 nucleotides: TGTGCCAGCAGCTTAGTCTCCGGGGAGCTGTTTTTT.

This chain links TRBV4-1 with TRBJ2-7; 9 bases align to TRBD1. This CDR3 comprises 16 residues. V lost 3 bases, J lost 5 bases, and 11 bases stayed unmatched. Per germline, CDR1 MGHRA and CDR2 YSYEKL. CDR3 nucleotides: TGCGCCAGCAGCCACGTTTTCCCCGACAGGGGGGACGAGCAGTACTTC. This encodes CASSHVFPDRGDEQYF.

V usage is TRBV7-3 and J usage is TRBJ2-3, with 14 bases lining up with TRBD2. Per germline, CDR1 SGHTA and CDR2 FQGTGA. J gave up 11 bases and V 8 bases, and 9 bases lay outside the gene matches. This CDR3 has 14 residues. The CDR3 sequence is CASGTGLAGAQQYF. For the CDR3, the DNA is TGTGCCAGCGGAACGGGACTAGCGGGGGCCCAGCAGTATTTT.

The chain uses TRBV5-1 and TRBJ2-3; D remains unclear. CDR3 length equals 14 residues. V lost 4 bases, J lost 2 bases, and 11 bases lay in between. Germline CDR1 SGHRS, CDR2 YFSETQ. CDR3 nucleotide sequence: TGCGCCAGCAGCCAGGCAATAAACACAGATACGCAGTATTTT. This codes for CASSQAINTDTQYF.

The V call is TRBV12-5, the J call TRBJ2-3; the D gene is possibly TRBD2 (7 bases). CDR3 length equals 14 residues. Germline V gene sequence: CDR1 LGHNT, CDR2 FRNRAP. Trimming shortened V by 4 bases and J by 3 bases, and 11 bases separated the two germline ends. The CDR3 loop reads CASGSRGGTDTQYF. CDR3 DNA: TGTGCTAGTGGTTCAAGGGGGGGGACAGATACGCAGTATTTT.

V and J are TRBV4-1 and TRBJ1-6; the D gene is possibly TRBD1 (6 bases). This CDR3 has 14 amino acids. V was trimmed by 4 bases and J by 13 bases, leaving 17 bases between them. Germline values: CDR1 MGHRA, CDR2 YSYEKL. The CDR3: CASSPGALRFPLHF. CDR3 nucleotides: TGCGCCAGCAGCCCAGGGGCCCTACGATTTCCCCTCCACTTT.

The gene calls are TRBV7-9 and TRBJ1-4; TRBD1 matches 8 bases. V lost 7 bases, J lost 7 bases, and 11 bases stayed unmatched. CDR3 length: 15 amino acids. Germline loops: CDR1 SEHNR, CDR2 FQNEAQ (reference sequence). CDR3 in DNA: TGTGCCAGCAACCGAAGGGGACAGGATATTGAAAAACTGTTTTTT. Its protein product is CASNRRGQDIEKLFF. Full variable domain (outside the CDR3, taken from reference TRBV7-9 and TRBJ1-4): DTGVSQNPRHKITKRGQNVTFRCDPISEHNRLYWYRQTLGQGPEFLTYFQNEAQLEKSRLLSDRFSAERPKGSFSTLEIQRTEQGDSAMYLCASNRRGQDIEKLFFGSGTQLSVL.

The CDR3 bases are TGTGCCAGCAGTGAAGTCCTACGGCGGAACGAGCAGTACTTC. Its translation is CASSEVLRRNEQYF. The chain employs TRBV6-1 and TRBJ2-7; D call uncertain. The V end lost 1 base, the J end lost 5 bases, and 12 bases lay between the germline ends. Germline CDR1 reads MNHNS; CDR2 reads SASEGT. This CDR3 region has 14 residues.

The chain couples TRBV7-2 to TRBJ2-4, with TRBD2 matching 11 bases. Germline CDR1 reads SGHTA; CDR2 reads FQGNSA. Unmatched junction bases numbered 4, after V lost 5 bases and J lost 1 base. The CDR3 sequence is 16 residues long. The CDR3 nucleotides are TGTGCCAGCAGCCCACGGACTAGCGGGGCCAAAAACATTCAGTACTTC. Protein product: CASSPRTSGAKNIQYF.

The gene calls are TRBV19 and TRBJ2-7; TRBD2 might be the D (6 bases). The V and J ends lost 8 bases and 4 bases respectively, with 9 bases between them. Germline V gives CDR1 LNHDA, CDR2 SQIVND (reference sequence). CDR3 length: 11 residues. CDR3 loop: CASAEGYEQYF. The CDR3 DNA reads TGTGCCAGTGCGGAGGGTTACGAGCAGTACTTC.

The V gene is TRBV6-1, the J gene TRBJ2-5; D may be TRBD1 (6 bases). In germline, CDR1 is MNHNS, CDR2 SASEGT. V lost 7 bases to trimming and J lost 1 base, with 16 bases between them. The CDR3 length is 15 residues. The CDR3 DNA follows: TGTGCCAGCAAGGGGACATCGACCTCCCAAGAGACCCAGTACTTC. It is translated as CASKGTSTSQETQYF.

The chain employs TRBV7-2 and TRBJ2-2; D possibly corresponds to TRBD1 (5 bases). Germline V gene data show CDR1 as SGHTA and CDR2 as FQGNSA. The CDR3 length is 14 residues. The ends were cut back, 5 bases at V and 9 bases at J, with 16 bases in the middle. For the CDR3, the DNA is TGTGCCAGCAGCCTGGGGCCAGGTCCTTGGGAGCTGTTTTTT. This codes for CASSLGPGPWELFF.

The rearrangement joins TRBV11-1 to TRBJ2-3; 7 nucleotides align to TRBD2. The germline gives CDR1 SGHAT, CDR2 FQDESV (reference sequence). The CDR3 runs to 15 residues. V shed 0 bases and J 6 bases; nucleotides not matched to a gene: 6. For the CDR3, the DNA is TGTGCCAGCAGCTTAGCTGCTAGGGGAGGGGATACGCAGTATTTT. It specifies CASSLAARGGDTQYF.

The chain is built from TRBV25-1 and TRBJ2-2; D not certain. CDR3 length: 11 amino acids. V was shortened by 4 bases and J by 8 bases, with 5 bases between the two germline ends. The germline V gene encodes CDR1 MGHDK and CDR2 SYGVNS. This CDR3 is CASSVQGELFF. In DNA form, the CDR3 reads TGTGCCAGCAGTGTCCAGGGGGAGCTGTTTTTT.

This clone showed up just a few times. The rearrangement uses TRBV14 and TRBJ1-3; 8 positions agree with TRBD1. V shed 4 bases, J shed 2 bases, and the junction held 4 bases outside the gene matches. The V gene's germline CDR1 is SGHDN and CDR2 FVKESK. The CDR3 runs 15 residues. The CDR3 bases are TGTGCCAGCAGCCCCCGGACAGGGCCTGGAAACACCATATATTTT. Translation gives CASSPRTGPGNTIYF.

DNA for the CDR3: TGTGCCAGCAGCTTAGGTGCAGGGGCGCGTGCCACTGAAGCTTTCTTT. Encoded protein: CASSLGAGARATEAFF. This rearrangement joins TRBV7-9 to TRBJ1-1; possibly TRBD1 for D (6 bases). CDR1 SEHNR and CDR2 FQNEAQ come from the germline V gene (reference sequence). Trimming removed 1 base at V and 4 bases at J, with 16 bases between. This CDR3 region has 16 residues.

CDR3 sequence reads: CASSRQGLAPKNIQYF. The CDR3 DNA reads as TGTGCCAGCAGCCGCCAGGGACTGGCTCCCAAAAACATTCAGTACTTC. The gene calls are TRBV7-2 and TRBJ2-4, with a weak D call TRBD2 (6 bases). Germline loops: CDR1 SGHTA, CDR2 FQGNSA. V was trimmed by 5 bases and J by 2 bases, leaving 16 bases between them. CDR3 length equals 16 residues.

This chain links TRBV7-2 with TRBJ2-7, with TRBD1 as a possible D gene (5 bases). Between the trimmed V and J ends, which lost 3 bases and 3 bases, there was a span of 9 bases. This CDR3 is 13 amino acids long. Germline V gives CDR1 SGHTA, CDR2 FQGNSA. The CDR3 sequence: CASSFRVHYEQYF. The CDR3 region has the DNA TGTGCCAGCAGCTTCAGGGTGCACTACGAGCAGTACTTC.

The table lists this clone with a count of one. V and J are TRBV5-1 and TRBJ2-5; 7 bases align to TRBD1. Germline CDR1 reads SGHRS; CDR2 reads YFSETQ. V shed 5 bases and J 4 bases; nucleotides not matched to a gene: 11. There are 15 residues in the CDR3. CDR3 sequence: CASRPARQGSETQYF. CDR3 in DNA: TGCGCCAGCAGGCCGGCCCGACAGGGCTCAGAGACCCAGTACTTC.

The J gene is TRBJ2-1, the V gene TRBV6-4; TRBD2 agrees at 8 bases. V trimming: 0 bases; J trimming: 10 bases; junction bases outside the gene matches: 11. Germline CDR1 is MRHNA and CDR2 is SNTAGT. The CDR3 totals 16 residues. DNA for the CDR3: TGTGCCAGCAGTGACTCAGACCCAGCGGGAGCAGAAGAGCAGTTCTTC. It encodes CASSDSDPAGAEEQFF.

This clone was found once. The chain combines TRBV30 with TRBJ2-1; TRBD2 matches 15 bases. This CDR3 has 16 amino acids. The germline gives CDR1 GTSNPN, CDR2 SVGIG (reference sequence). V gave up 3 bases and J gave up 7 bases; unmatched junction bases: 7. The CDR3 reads CAWSFGLAGGGNEQFF. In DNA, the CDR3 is TGTGCCTGGAGCTTCGGACTAGCGGGAGGGGGGAATGAGCAGTTCTTC.

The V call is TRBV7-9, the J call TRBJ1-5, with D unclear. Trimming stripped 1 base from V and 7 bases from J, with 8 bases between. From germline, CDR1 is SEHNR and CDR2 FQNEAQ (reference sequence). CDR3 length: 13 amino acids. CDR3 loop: CASSLGATQPQHF. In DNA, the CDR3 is TGTGCCAGCAGCTTAGGGGCTACCCAGCCCCAGCATTTT.